This paragraph covers one TCR beta chain sequence. The sample originates from a study of blood T cell repertoires in COVID-19. The repertoire was sequenced with immunoSEQ multiplex PCR; TCRdb's copy has only in-frame clones and lacks some. The sample yields 250,000 to 350,000 clones, about nine tenths seen once. The CDR3 is 12 amino acids. The chain uses TRBV21-1 and TRBJ2-7; the table's D call, TRBD2, has no DNA check behind it. TRBV21-1 is listed as a pseudogene. The source is a woman between 45 and 65 years old who had recovered from COVID-19. Sequencing used PBMCs or T cells enriched from blood (not recorded which). CDR3 nucleotides: TGTGCCAGCAGCACCCACCGCGACGAGCAGTACTTC. Translated, it gives CASSTHRDEQYF.